Listed below are T cell receptor beta chains from one sample, sequenced in a study of blood T cells in healthy people across ages. TCRdb re-called the 5' RACE reads with MiXCR, one entry per CDR3 protein. This table holds fewer than 1 million distinct CDR3 sequences, roughly 44% found once. The sample comprised blood. These receptors were taken from a man in his 60s in good health. Both conserved end residues are part of each CDR3. A D gene is named only where the DNA matches it firmly. The size entry is marked missing in some rows and otherwise reads once, few, many or a size class.

TRBD2	TRBV20-1	-	TRBJ2-3	TGCAGTGCTAGAGGCCCGGGGACTAGCGGGTTCGGCACAGATACGCAGTATTTT	CSARGPGTSGFGTDTQYF
TRBD2	TRBV5-4	few	TRBJ2-1	TGTGCCAGCAGCTTGGACGGCGGGGGGGTCGGGAATGAGCAGTTCTTC	CASSLDGGGVGNEQFF
TRBD2	TRBV6-5	-	TRBJ2-1	TGTGCCAGCACCGGGGGGGCTGGCAATGAGCAGTTCTTC	CASTGGAGNEQFF
-	TRBV20-1	-	TRBJ2-4	TGCAGTGCTAGGTCGGCGACTTCGGGGGAGGTGGAGCAGTACTTC	CSARSATSGEVEQYF
-	TRBV6-5	-	TRBJ2-5	TGTGCCAGCAGTAACTCGGTGGAAGAGTACTTC	CASSNSVEEYF
TRBD2	TRBV27	-	TRBJ2-1	TGTGCCAGCAGTTGGGGAGCGGGGGACAATGAGCAGTTCTTC	CASSWGAGDNEQFF
-	TRBV30	-	TRBJ2-7	TGTGCCGCACAGGTCTGGGAGACCTACGAGCAGTACTTC	CAAQVWETYEQYF
-	TRBV12-3/TRBV12-4	few	TRBJ1-4	TGTGCCAGCAGTTTAGCGCTGAATGAAAAACTGTTTTTT	CASSLALNEKLFF
TRBD2	TRBV30	-	TRBJ2-6	TGTGCCCGGGTGCGCGGGGGTACTGGGGCCTACGTCCTGACTTTC	CARVRGGTGAYVLTF
-	TRBV7-7	-	TRBJ2-1	TGTGCCAGCAGCAAAATGGACAGCAGTGAGCAGTTCTTC	CASSKMDSSEQFF
-	TRBV18	few	TRBJ2-3	TGTGCCAGCTCACCACCGTCCATGGAGACACAGTATTTT	CASSPPSMETQYF
-	TRBV20-1	few	TRBJ1-4	TGCAGTGCTAGAGGCAGCGGTACAACTAATGAAAAACTGTTTTTT	CSARGSGTTNEKLFF
-	TRBV7-2	-	TRBJ2-7	TGTGCCAGCAGCCCCAACCCCAGGGGAAGCCCCTACGAGCAGTACTTC	CASSPNPRGSPYEQYF
TRBD1	TRBV10-3	-	TRBJ2-1	TGTGCCATCAGTGTGGCACGGGGGACAGGGGACAATGAGCAGTTCTTC	CAISVARGTGDNEQFF
TRBD1	TRBV14	few	TRBJ1-2	TGTGCCAGCAGCCAACCGGGACAGGCGCCTAACTATGGCTACACCTTC	CASSQPGQAPNYGYTF
-	TRBV7-6	once	TRBJ1-1	TGTGCCAGCAGCTTAAAACGGGCTGGGGGGGGTTCAATGAACACTGAAGCTTTCTTT	CASSLKRAGGGSMNTEAFF
TRBD1	TRBV29-1	-	TRBJ2-7	TGCAGCGTTGTTGACAGGGGCTGCGAGCAGTACTTC	CSVVDRGCEQYF
-	TRBV7-8	-	TRBJ2-5	TGTGCCAGCAGCCCCGGCCTGCTCCCGTTCGGGGAGACCCAGTACTTC	CASSPGLLPFGETQYF
TRBD1	TRBV29-1	many	TRBJ1-2	TGCAGCGGGGGGACAGGGTTTTTAGATGGCTACACCTTC	CSGGTGFLDGYTF
-	TRBV18	-	TRBJ2-5	TGTGCCAGCTCACCACCGGTGTCGCGGGAGACCCAGTACTTC	CASSPPVSRETQYF
-	TRBV11-1	-	TRBJ2-2	TGTGCCAGCAGCTTTAGGGCAGCTAACACCGGGGAGCTGTTTTTT	CASSFRAANTGELFF
-	TRBV5-6	-	TRBJ2-2	TGTGCCAGCAGCTGGGAGCAGGCCGACGGGGAGCTGTTTTTT	CASSWEQADGELFF
-	TRBV27	-	TRBJ1-6	TGTGCCAGCAGTGTAACCCAAGGGTCGCCCCTCCACTTT	CASSVTQGSPLHF
-	TRBV30	-	TRBJ2-7	TGTGCCTGGGTTACGCCGGGGTCCTACGAGCAGTACTTC	CAWVTPGSYEQYF
-	TRBV15	few	TRBJ2-1	TGTGCCACCAGCAGAGGTGGGGTCTACAATGAGCAGTTCTTC	CATSRGGVYNEQFF
-	TRBV18	once	TRBJ2-7	TGTGCCAGCTCAGCAGAAGACGAGCAGTACTTC	CASSAEDEQYF
-	TRBV2	-	TRBJ1-1	TGTGCCAGCATTGAAGGAGTAGGGCGATCTACGGGGATTAAAGCTTTCTTT	CASIEGVGRSTGIKAFF
-	TRBV6-2/TRBV6-3	-	TRBJ1-5	TGTGCCAGCACCTCGGCCAATCAGCCCCAGCATTTT	CASTSANQPQHF
-	TRBV7-9	-	TRBJ2-7	TGTGCCAGCACCGCACCCTCAGATCTCAATGAGCAGTACTTC	CASTAPSDLNEQYF
-	TRBV4-3	once	TRBJ2-3	TGCGCCAGCAGCCAAGGGGGGCTAGCGTACACAGATACGCAGTATTTT	CASSQGGLAYTDTQYF
TRBD1	TRBV5-1	-	TRBJ2-7	TGCGCCAGCAGCCCCGGGACAGGGGCACCTATCGAGCAGTACTTC	CASSPGTGAPIEQYF
TRBD2	TRBV9	-	TRBJ2-1	TGTGCCAGCAGCGTAGGAGAGGGACTAGTCATGGTTGAGCAGTTCTTC	CASSVGEGLVMVEQFF
-	TRBV7-9	-	TRBJ1-2	TGTGCCAGCAGCCCGGACGACGGGGGCGTCGGGTATGGCTACACCTTC	CASSPDDGGVGYGYTF
-	TRBV30	-	TRBJ1-2	TGTGCCTGGAGTAATCAGAACTATGGCTACACCTTC	CAWSNQNYGYTF
-	TRBV20-1	-	TRBJ1-1	TGCAGTGCTCGGAGGGAGGTCGGGACTGAAGCTTTCTTT	CSARREVGTEAFF
TRBD1	TRBV5-1	-	TRBJ2-7	TGCGCCAGCAGCAGGGGACAGCAGAACTACGAGCAGTACTTC	CASSRGQQNYEQYF
-	TRBV6-6	-	TRBJ1-1	TGTGCCAGCAGTCGGATCCAGGACCCGAACACTGAAGCTTTCTTT	CASSRIQDPNTEAFF
-	TRBV6-5	few	TRBJ1-6	TGTGCCAGCAGTTCAGGCCCAATTAATTCACCCCTCCACTTT	CASSSGPINSPLHF
TRBD1	TRBV5-5	-	TRBJ1-1	TGTGCCAGCAGTCGACAGGGCGTCGGCACTGAAGCTTTCTTT	CASSRQGVGTEAFF
-	TRBV5-4	-	TRBJ2-6	TGTGCCAGCAGCTCAAGGGGCAGCCCCCGCTCTGGGGCCAACGTCCTGACTTTC	CASSSRGSPRSGANVLTF
-	TRBV20-1	few	TRBJ1-6	TGCAGTGCTCGTCACCTCCGATCAGGGTCCACTCGCTCACCCCTCCACTTT	CSARHLRSGSTRSPLHF
TRBD1	TRBV6-5	-	TRBJ2-1	TGTGCCAGCAACCGGACAGGGGCCTACAATGAGCAGTTCTTC	CASNRTGAYNEQFF
TRBD2	TRBV5-1	few	TRBJ2-1	TGCGCCAGCAGCCGAAATCAGGAGCGGGGGGGCGCGTACAATGAGCAGTTCTTC	CASSRNQERGGAYNEQFF
-	TRBV20-1	-	TRBJ1-1	TGCAGTGCTAGAGGGGGCTACACTGAAGCTTTCTTT	CSARGGYTEAFF
TRBD1	TRBV7-2	-	TRBJ1-2	TGTGCCAGCAGCGAAGCCCAAGTTACAGGGGCGGGAGGCTATAGCTACACCTTC	CASSEAQVTGAGGYSYTF
TRBD1	TRBV7-9	-	TRBJ2-1	TGTGCCAGCAGCTTAGGAGTACAGGGGGGCACGTACAATGAGCAGTTCTTC	CASSLGVQGGTYNEQFF
TRBD1	TRBV29-1	-	TRBJ2-7	TGCAGCGTATCTAAAGGGACAGGACCTTCCTACGAGCAGTACTTC	CSVSKGTGPSYEQYF
TRBD1	TRBV18	-	TRBJ2-7	TGTGCCAGCTCACCCTCGACAGGGGAGGAGGGCAATGAGCAGTACTTC	CASSPSTGEEGNEQYF
-	TRBV28	-	TRBJ1-1	TGTGCCAGCAGCGTTCCTGGACTGTACGAAGCTTTCTTT	CASSVPGLYEAFF
-	TRBV7-2	-	TRBJ2-7	TGTGCCAGCAGCTCACAATACGAACGCAATGAGCAGTACTTC	CASSSQYERNEQYF
-	TRBV7-9	few	TRBJ1-2	TGTGCCAGCAGCCACCCCAAGAGCTGGGGAGACTATGGCTACACCTTC	CASSHPKSWGDYGYTF
-	TRBV14	-	TRBJ2-2	TGTGCCAGCAGCCAAGACAACGGGGTGACCGGGGAGCTGTTTTTT	CASSQDNGVTGELFF
TRBD2	TRBV6-1	-	TRBJ2-1	TGTGCCAGCAGCGCTAGCGGGGGGACCAATGAGCAGTTCTTC	CASSASGGTNEQFF